The following is a TCR beta chain sequence with its context. Its antigen is currently not known. Nothing much larger sits one base from this clone, and base qualities are not available. V is reduced by 0 bases and J by 8 bases, leaving a spacing of 19 bases between them. There are 16 amino acids in the CDR3, from cysteine to phenylalanine inclusive. Only CDR3 DNA remains: 48 bases, in frame from the first base. CDR1 and CDR2 are read off the germline V gene as MGHRA and YSYEKL. This specimen comes from a study of shared clonotypes between healthy human individuals (dated by TCRdb to 2018 to 2020). Broadly, across the study: A few men and two women, aged 18 to 49 years, made up the cohort. The study deeply sequenced blood TCR repertoires of five healthy adults to estimate repertoire size and the extent of clonotype sharing between individuals. Per donor, leukapheresis produced somewhere between about 0.94 and 9 billion PBMCs. Libraries were prepared and TCR repertoires were sequenced by different laboratories using diverse techniques, in order to increase sequencing depth and limit assay-specific biases. For each donor, CD4 naive and CD4 memory were each given three plates, CD8 naive was given two plates, and CD8 memory was given one plate.

Using the deep immunoSEQ assay, multiplex PCR amplified TCR CDR3 regions from genomic DNA. For each cell subset, the extracted genomic DNA was distributed evenly across all wells of several immunoSEQ 96-well plates, and each plate served as one replicate. For sorted subsets, approximately 210 ng genomic DNA, equal to some 30,000 T cell genomes, was loaded into each replicate PCR. The purified libraries were quantified using a Qubit 3.0 fluorometer, sized with a Bioanalyzer 2100, and then quantified again using the KAPA Library Quantification kit. Each immunoSEQ 96-well plate was sequenced on its own single-read 150-cycle Illumina NextSeq 550 flow cell. The paper's data handling went like this. Because only junctional sequences without quality scores were contained in the immunoSEQ output, filtering matching that applied to full-length reads could not be performed. Sequences were annotated with PyIR, a Python wrapper for IgBLAST v1.9, using IMGT germline references to assign V/J genes and CDR3. Any read was removed if the V/J assignment was weak (E-value above 1e-6), the CDR3 was missing, or the read contained stop codons, out-of-frame junctions, or ambiguous translated residues. A V3J clonotype was defined by an identical inferred V gene, J gene, and CDR3 amino acid sequence. Percentage overlap between repertoires was computed as shared unique clonotypes divided by the size of the smaller repertoire. Repertoire richness was assessed with RTK rarefaction, the Chao1 estimator, and Recon v2.1 estimates of unobserved clonotypes. For all TCRbeta clonotypes obtained by the gDNA method from a handful of donors, generation probabilities were computed with OLGA. Held by TCRdb, this immuneACCESS table contains in-frame sequences only and omits some clones. Under half of the omission traces to an unresolved V gene where checked; the cause of the rest is unknown. Clone size and V and J calls were adopted from that table, with D and trimming inferred from the DNA. This sample is represented by roughly 2.1 million clones; roughly 91% of them were singletons. Of the sample, around 1.7% is held by the ten largest clones.

Study-level results and caveats: Only blood was sampled, and tissue TCR repertoires likely differ from those in blood. Even with the large sequencing depth, rarefaction of the sorted-subset datasets indicated that sequencing was incomplete. Across a few donors, about 5% of naive CD4, 3% to 4% of naive CD8, 2% to 2.5% of memory CD4, and 0.4% of memory CD8 clonotypes were shared. Naive subsets generally had larger estimated clonotype richness than memory subsets did. Because the study included a small number of donors, the genetic and exposure-history diversity represented was limited. Compared with non-shared clonotypes, the clonotypes found in all four sorted-subset donors had higher generation probabilities. Based on pairwise subsampling, the degree of clonotype sharing among donors was expected to be affected by sequencing depth.

CD8 naive samples consisted of CD45RO-negative cells that were positively selected for CCR7, yielding a CD45RA+CCR7+ population without TemRA cells. The donors were healthy, HIV-negative adults with no recently reported acute infections or vaccinations. Only Caucasian adults living in Nashville, Tennessee, USA were represented among the donors. After blood collection by leukapheresis, PBMCs were isolated using Ficoll-Histopaque density gradient centrifugation and then cryopreserved in the vapor phase of liquid nitrogen. Purity and quantity of every magnetically sorted T cell population were checked by analytical flow cytometry. Genomic DNA was isolated from every sorted fraction and measured by UV absorbance on a Nanodrop 2000c.

This clonotype was sampled from a man in his late teens or twenties in good health. Some clones in this sample may be carry-over from other donors' samples. This chain is built from TRBV4-1 and TRBJ1-2, with the D gene not confidently named. Sequenced: naive CD8+ T cells from PBMCs. The cell subset or site label corresponds to: CD45RA+CCR7+. CDR3 sequence: CASSQEGFLKIGGYTF. The nucleotide sequence is given as TGCGCCAGCAGCCAAGAAGGTTTTCTGAAAATTGGAGGCTACACCTTC.